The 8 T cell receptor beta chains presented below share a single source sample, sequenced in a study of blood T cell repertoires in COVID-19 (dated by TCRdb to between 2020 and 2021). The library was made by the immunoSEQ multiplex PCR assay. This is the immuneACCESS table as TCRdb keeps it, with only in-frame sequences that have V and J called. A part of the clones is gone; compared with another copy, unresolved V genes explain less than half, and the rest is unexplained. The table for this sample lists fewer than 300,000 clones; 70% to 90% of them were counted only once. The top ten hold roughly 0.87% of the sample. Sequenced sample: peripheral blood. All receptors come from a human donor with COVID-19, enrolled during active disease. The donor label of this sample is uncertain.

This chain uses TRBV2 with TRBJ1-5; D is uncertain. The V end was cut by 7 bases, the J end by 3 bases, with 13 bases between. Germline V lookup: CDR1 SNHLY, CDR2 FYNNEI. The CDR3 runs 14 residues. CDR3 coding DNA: TGTGCCAGCATGTCCGGACGGGACAATCAGCCCCAGCATTTT. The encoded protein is CASMSGRDNQPQHF.

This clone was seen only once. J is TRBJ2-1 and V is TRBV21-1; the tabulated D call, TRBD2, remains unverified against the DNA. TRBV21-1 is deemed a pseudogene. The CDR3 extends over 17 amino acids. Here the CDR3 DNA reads TGTGCCAGCAGCAAATCTGTGGTGGCTAGCCGGTACAATGAGCAGTTCTTC. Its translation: CASSKSVVASRYNEQFF.

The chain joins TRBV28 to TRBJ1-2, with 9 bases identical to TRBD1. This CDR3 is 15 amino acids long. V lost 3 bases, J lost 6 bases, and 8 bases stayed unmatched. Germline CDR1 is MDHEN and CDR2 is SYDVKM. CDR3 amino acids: CASSFQTGTGHGYTF. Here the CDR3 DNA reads TGTGCCAGCAGTTTCCAAACCGGGACAGGGCATGGCTACACCTTC.

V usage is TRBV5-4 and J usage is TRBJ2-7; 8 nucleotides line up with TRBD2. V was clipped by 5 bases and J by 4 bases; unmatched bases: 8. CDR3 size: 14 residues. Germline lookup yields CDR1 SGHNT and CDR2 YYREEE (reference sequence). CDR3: CASSSQGGRYEQYF. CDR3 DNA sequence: TGTGCCAGCAGTTCCCAGGGCGGGAGGTACGAGCAGTACTTC.

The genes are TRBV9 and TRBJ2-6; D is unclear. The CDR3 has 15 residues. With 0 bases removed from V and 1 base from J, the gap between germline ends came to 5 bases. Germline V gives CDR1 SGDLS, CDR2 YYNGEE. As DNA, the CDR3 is TGTGCCAGCAGCGTAGACATTTCTGGGGCCAACGTCCTGACTTTC. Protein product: CASSVDISGANVLTF.

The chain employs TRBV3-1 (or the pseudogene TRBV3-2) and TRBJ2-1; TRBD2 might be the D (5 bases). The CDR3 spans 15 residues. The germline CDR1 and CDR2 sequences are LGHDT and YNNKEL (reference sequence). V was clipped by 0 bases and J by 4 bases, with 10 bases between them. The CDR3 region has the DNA TGTGCCAGCAGCCAAGACGGCGGGCAGTACAATGAGCAGTTCTTC. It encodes CASSQDGGQYNEQFF.

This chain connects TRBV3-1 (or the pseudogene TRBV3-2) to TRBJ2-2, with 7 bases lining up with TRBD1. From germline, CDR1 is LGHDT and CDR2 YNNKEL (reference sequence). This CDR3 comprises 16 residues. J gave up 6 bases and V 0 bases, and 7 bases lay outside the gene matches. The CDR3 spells CASSQEGQGVPGELFF. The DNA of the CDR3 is TGTGCCAGCAGCCAAGAAGGGCAGGGGGTCCCCGGGGAGCTGTTTTTT.

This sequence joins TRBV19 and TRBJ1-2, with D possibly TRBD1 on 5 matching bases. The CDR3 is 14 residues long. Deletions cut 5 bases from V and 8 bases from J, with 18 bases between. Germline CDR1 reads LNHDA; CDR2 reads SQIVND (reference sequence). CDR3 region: CASSGGTALGGYTF. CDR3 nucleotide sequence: TGTGCCAGTAGTGGGGGGACCGCCCTTGGGGGCTACACCTTC.